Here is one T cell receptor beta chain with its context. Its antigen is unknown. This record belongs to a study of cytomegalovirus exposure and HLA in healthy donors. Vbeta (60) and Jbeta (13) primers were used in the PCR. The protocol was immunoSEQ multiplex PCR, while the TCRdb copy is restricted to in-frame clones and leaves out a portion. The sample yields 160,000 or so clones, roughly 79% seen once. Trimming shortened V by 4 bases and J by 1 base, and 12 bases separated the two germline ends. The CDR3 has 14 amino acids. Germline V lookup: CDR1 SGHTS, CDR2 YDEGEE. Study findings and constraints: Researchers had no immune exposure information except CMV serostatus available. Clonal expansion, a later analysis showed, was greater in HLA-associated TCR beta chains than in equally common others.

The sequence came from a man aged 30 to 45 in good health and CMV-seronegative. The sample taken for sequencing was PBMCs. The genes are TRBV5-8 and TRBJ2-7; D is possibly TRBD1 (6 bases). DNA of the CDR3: TGTGCCAGCAGCAACCGGGACACATCCTACGAGCAGTACTTC. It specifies CASSNRDTSYEQYF.